The next 21 T cell receptor beta chains were all read from a single sample in a study of shared clonotypes between healthy human individuals. The method was immunoSEQ multiplex PCR; TCRdb's version includes in-frame clones alone and lacks a portion of them. Among 2.3 million or so clones listed, just over 90% were seen once. Sequenced: naive CD4+ T cells from PBMCs. The subset was: CD45RA+ positively selected. The receptors come from a man younger than 35 in good health. Some clones in this sample may be carry-over from other donors' samples.

The chain is built from TRBV27 and TRBJ2-2; D is possibly TRBD1 (5 bases). The V gene lost 0 bases and the J gene lost 7 bases, with 6 bases spanning the gap. Germline-derived CDR1 and CDR2 are MNHEY and SMNVEV (reference sequence). There are 13 residues in the CDR3. CDR3 DNA: TGTGCCAGCAGTTTATCCAGGGTCGGGGAGCTGTTTTTT. It codes for CASSLSRVGELFF.

The chain couples TRBV28 to TRBJ1-5, with 7 bases lining up with TRBD1. Germline V CDR1 and CDR2: MDHEN, SYDVKM. V lost 1 base to trimming and J lost 2 bases; unmatched junction nucleotides: 2. The CDR3 sequence is 15 residues long. In DNA, the CDR3 is TGTGCCAGCAGTTTATCTGGACAGGGCAATCAGCCCCAGCATTTT. Translation: CASSLSGQGNQPQHF.

The rearrangement joins TRBV4-1 to TRBJ2-5, with TRBD2 matching 7 bases. The CDR3 sequence is 18 residues long. The J segment lost 5 bases and the V segment lost 4 bases, leaving 19 bases of the junction unmatched. Looked up from germline, CDR1 is MGHRA and CDR2 is YSYEKL. Here the CDR3 reads CASSRSPLRWTRHETQYF. The DNA for the CDR3 is TGCGCCAGCAGCCGATCCCCCCTACGGTGGACTAGACATGAGACCCAGTACTTC.

This clone was detected a few times. The CDR3 sequence is CASSSGSVNTEAFF. The CDR3 DNA reads as TGCGCCAGTTCCTCTGGTTCAGTGAACACTGAAGCTTTCTTT. V usage is TRBV10-1 and J usage is TRBJ1-1; D is undetermined. This CDR3 spans 14 amino acids. Germline CDR1 WNHNN, CDR2 SYGVQD (reference sequence). V gave up 9 bases and J gave up 0 bases, with 14 bases separating them.

The chain is built from TRBV5-6 and TRBJ1-5, with 7 positions matching TRBD1. Looked up from germline, CDR1 is SGHDT and CDR2 is YYEEEE. With V trimmed by 0 bases and J by 6 bases, 3 bases remained unmatched. The CDR3 consists of 14 residues. The CDR3 region is CASSLVTGAQPQHF. The CDR3 DNA is TGTGCCAGCAGCTTGGTTACAGGGGCTCAGCCCCAGCATTTT. The whole variable domain, remainder taken from reference TRBV5-6 and TRBJ1-5, is DAGVTQSPTHLIKTRGQQVTLRCSPKSGHDTVSWYQQALGQGPQFIFQYYEEEERQRGNFPDRFSGHQFPNYSSELNVNALLLGDSALYLCASSLVTGAQPQHFGDGTRLSIL.

The chain links TRBV29-1 to TRBJ2-5, with D hard to call. Germline V gene sequence: CDR1 SQVTM, CDR2 ANQGSEA. The CDR3 length is 12 residues. Trimming left V 3 bases short and J 5 bases short, with 10 bases between. The CDR3 coding sequence is TGCAGCGTTGACCCGGTAGGGGAGACCCAGTACTTC. This codes for CSVDPVGETQYF.

This chain uses TRBV5-4 with TRBJ1-2, with D tentatively TRBD1 (6 bases). The CDR3 runs to 14 residues. Germline V lookup: CDR1 SGHNT, CDR2 YYREEE (reference sequence). Deletions cut 6 bases from V and 6 bases from J, with 18 bases between. The CDR3 DNA sequence: TGTGCCAGCAAAGAGCGACAGGACTCGGATGGCTACACCTTC. Its protein product is CASKERQDSDGYTF.

The DNA for the CDR3 is TGTGCCAGCAGTTCTAGAGGGGGGGTGGACACTGAAGCTTTCTTT. Its translation: CASSSRGGVDTEAFF. V is TRBV6-1 and J is TRBJ1-1, with a weak D call TRBD1 (6 bases). Trimming shortened V by 5 bases and J by 3 bases, and 16 bases separated the two germline ends. CDR3 length equals 15 residues. Germline V gene data show CDR1 as MNHNS and CDR2 as SASEGT.

The V gene is TRBV4-3, the J gene TRBJ2-7; TRBD1 matches at 8 bases. Germline V gives CDR1 LGHNA, CDR2 YSLEER. V lost 2 bases, J lost 2 bases, and 2 bases stayed unmatched. This CDR3 spans 14 amino acids. The CDR3 nucleotides are TGCGCCAGCAGCCAACGGACAGGGCCCTACGAGCAGTACTTC. Protein: CASSQRTGPYEQYF.

The V gene is TRBV6-5, the J gene TRBJ1-2; no clear D gene. V lost 7 bases, J lost 2 bases, and 11 bases lay in between. Germline V gene sequence: CDR1 MNHEY, CDR2 SVGAGI. This CDR3 has 13 residues. The CDR3 nucleotides read TGTGCCAGCACCTACGGGATCAACTATGGCTACACCTTC. Protein: CASTYGINYGYTF.

J is TRBJ2-7 and V is TRBV7-9; 9 nucleotides line up with TRBD1. CDR3 length: 14 amino acids. Losses at the gene ends were 5 bases for V and 2 bases for J; bases not matched to a gene: 4. Per germline, CDR1 SEHNR and CDR2 FQNEAQ (reference sequence). The CDR3 DNA sequence: TGTGCCAGCAGCGAAAGACAGGGGGCCTACGAGCAGTACTTC. It specifies CASSERQGAYEQYF.

J is TRBJ1-5 and V is TRBV19; TRBD1 matches 9 bases. The germline gives CDR1 LNHDA, CDR2 SQIVND (reference sequence). The CDR3 extends over 15 amino acids. Trimming took 7 bases from V and 3 from J; bases not matched to a gene: 7. The CDR3 DNA follows: TGTGCCAGTACCTTCGGGACAGGGACCAATCAGCCCCAGCATTTT. Translating it yields CASTFGTGTNQPQHF.

The chain uses TRBV11-3 and TRBJ2-7; TRBD1 might be the D (5 bases). CDR1 is SGHNT, CDR2 YENEEA, per germline. This CDR3 has 14 amino acids. V was trimmed by 3 bases and J by 5 bases, leaving 14 bases between them. The CDR3 DNA follows: TGTGCCAGCAGCTTTCGATCGGACACCCACGAGCAGTACTTC. As protein: CASSFRSDTHEQYF.

J is TRBJ2-7 and V is TRBV29-1, with 7 positions matching TRBD1. With V trimmed by 4 bases and J by 4 bases, 7 bases remained unmatched. The CDR3 loop spans 13 amino acids. Germline lookup yields CDR1 SQVTM and CDR2 ANQGSEA. This CDR3 reads CSVGGQYGYEQYF. In nucleotides, the CDR3 is TGCAGCGTTGGGGGACAGTATGGGTACGAGCAGTACTTC.

The chain couples TRBV6-5 to TRBJ2-7; 8 bases align to TRBD2. Trimming cost V 4 bases and J 2 bases; bases outside gene matches: 4. CDR3 length: 14 amino acids. Germline loops: CDR1 MNHEY, CDR2 SVGAGI. The CDR3 protein is CASSSGGRTYEQYF. Written as DNA, the CDR3 is TGTGCCAGCAGTTCGGGCGGGAGGACCTACGAGCAGTACTTC.

The J gene is TRBJ2-2, the V gene TRBV7-2, with TRBD2 matching 8 bases. Losses at the gene ends were 2 bases for V and 6 bases for J; bases not matched to a gene: 8. In germline, CDR1 is SGHTA, CDR2 FQGNSA. The CDR3 is 16 amino acids. Here the CDR3 DNA reads TGTGCCAGCAGCTTATTGATCCGGACTAGCCCCGGGGAGCTGTTTTTT. It codes for CASSLLIRTSPGELFF.

This sequence joins TRBV11-2 and TRBJ2-1; 9 bases map to TRBD1. V was clipped by 4 bases and J by 14 bases; unmatched bases: 6. The germline V gene has CDR1 SGHAT and CDR2 FQNNGV. CDR3 size: 12 residues. CDR3 residues: CASSSIGQGKFF. As DNA, the CDR3 is TGTGCCAGCAGCTCGATAGGACAGGGGAAGTTCTTC.

The gene calls are TRBV7-2 and TRBJ2-2, with 9 bases identical to TRBD2. CDR3 length equals 17 residues. The V gene's germline CDR1 is SGHTA and CDR2 FQGNSA. V shed 4 bases and J 4 bases; nucleotides not matched to a gene: 10. CDR3 sequence (DNA): TGTGCCAGCAGCTCCAAGGGGCGGGAGGGGGGCACCGGGGAGCTGTTTTTT. Amino acid sequence: CASSSKGREGGTGELFF.

The rearrangement links TRBV7-9 to TRBJ2-7, with D perhaps TRBD1 (6 bases). Germline CDR1 reads SEHNR; CDR2 reads FQNEAQ (reference sequence). The CDR3 is made up of 16 amino acids. V was trimmed by 4 bases and J by 7 bases, leaving 23 bases between them. The CDR3 loop reads CASSSAPGQTRREQYF. CDR3 DNA sequence: TGTGCCAGCAGCTCGGCCCCGGGACAAACACGACGGGAGCAGTACTTC.

The chain joins TRBV5-1 to TRBJ2-1, with 11 bases that match TRBD2. CDR1 and CDR2 (germline): SGHRS, YFSETQ. The CDR3 covers 14 residues. The junction had 3 bases not matched to a gene; V was cut back by 2 bases and J by 8 bases. The CDR3 loop is CASSFTSGSYEQFF. CDR3 nucleotide sequence: TGCGCCAGCAGCTTCACTAGCGGGAGTTATGAGCAGTTCTTC. Complete variable domain (other parts from reference TRBV5-1 and TRBJ2-1): KAGVTQTPRYLIKTRGQQVTLSCSPISGHRSVSWYQQTPGQGLQFLFEYFSETQRNKGNFPGRFSGRQFSNSRSEMNVSTLELGDSALYLCASSFTSGSYEQFFGPGTRLTVL.

The chain uses TRBV29-1 and TRBJ1-1; TRBD1 matches at 7 bases. This CDR3 is 13 amino acids long. With 6 bases clipped from V and 5 bases from J, the junction kept 9 bases outside the gene matches. Germline V gene data show CDR1 as SQVTM and CDR2 as ANQGSEA. DNA for the CDR3: TGCAGCGTGGATGGACCAGGGGGAACTGAAGCTTTCTTT. Protein product: CSVDGPGGTEAFF. The variable domain in full, completed from reference TRBV29-1 and TRBJ1-1, reads SAVISQKPSRDICQRGTSLTIQCQVDSQVTMMFWYRQQPGQSLTLIATANQGSEATYESGFVIDKFPISRPNLTFSTLTVSNMSPEDSSIYLCSVDGPGGTEAFFGQGTRLTVV.